This TCR beta chain originates from a study of beta chain features in type 1 diabetes. Background on the study: Patients looked much like healthy donors when it came to age, gender and cell yields. The study's findings and limits: Shorter TCRB CDR3s, moderately but significantly so, were found in Type 1 diabetes patients in all four CD4+ subsets. Whether HLA type influences TCRB rearrangement remained unresolved here. PCR might favor shorter templates, equally in patients and controls. Cells that show high TCR expression could be over-represented by cDNA sequencing.

V was pared by 6 bases and J by 6 bases, with 8 bases of the junction left unmatched. The germline V gene has CDR1 MDHEN and CDR2 SYDVKM. The CDR3 is 15 amino acids. Expressed TCRB transcripts were sequenced, since all the RNA that had been isolated was reverse transcribed. Some clones are missing from TCRdb's copy, which holds only in-frame ones; the method was immunoSEQ multiplex PCR. The data show 310,000 or so clones, over 14% seen once. Worth noting for this clone: Its antigen is not known.

The sequenced sample was naive CD4+ T cells from blood. The source of this sequence is a man aged 18 to 30 with type 1 diabetes. The chain uses TRBV28 and TRBJ1-5, with 10 bases lining up with TRBD1. This chain's CDR3 is CASRRKGQGIQPQHF. CDR3 DNA sequence: TGTGCCAGCAGGAGAAAGGGACAGGGGATTCAGCCCCAGCATTTT.